This is a list of T cell receptor beta chains from one sample in a study of OX40 agonist ivuxolimab in advanced cancers. Generated by immunoSEQ multiplex PCR, the TCRdb table keeps only in-frame clones and is missing some. Of tens of thousands of clones listed, approximately 85% are singletons. Material: CD4+ or CD8+ T cells sorted from blood, obtained in a trial of the OX40 agonist ivuxolimab. All receptors come from an adult with an advanced solid tumor such as melanoma, head and neck, liver or kidney cancer. Both conserved end residues are part of each CDR3. Where a row states a size, it is once, few, many or the class of an expanded clone; other rows omit it.

V	J	size	CDR3
TRBV7-2	TRBJ1-1	.	CASSPPRRSPDTEAFF
TRBV7-2	TRBJ1-5	.	CASSFDSSSNQPQHF
TRBV6-1	TRBJ1-2	.	CASSDWQGATFYYGYTF
TRBV7-2	TRBJ2-1	.	CASSLARNEQFF
TRBV19	TRBJ2-1	.	CASSLVGGLKNEQFF
TRBV5-1	TRBJ2-7	.	CASNAGGLSNEQYF
TRBV19	TRBJ2-2	many	CASSIQAVGHGELFF
TRBV9	TRBJ2-3	few	CASSVTLAGNTDTQYF
TRBV5-6	TRBJ2-5	.	CASSFRGPQETQYF
TRBV7-2	TRBJ2-2	.	CASSLDNTGELFF
TRBV11-2	TRBJ2-7	.	CASSLGQLYEQYF
TRBV28	TRBJ2-7	.	CASSSPPDNSYEQYF
TRBV7-3	TRBJ2-2	.	CASSLMGLAGGTGELFF
TRBV7-2	TRBJ2-5	once	CASSPRGLIGETQYF
TRBV7-7	TRBJ2-5	.	CASSLGASGIGETQYF
TRBV7-2	TRBJ2-7	few	CASSVGQGIYEQYF
TRBV27	TRBJ2-5	.	CASSLVGTSGGETQYF
TRBV7-8	TRBJ1-5	.	CASSLEMYQPQHF
TRBV14	TRBJ1-4	.	CASSQFLGGDTTNEKLFF
TRBV5-4	TRBJ1-2	.	CASSSTGGGYGYTF
TRBV30	TRBJ2-1	once	CAWSTGSGTYNEQFF
TRBV6-5	TRBJ1-5	.	CASSYSGVSNQPQHF
TRBV18	TRBJ1-1	.	CASSPMDRGTEAFF
TRBV27	TRBJ1-1	once	CASSLQQGLDTEAFF
TRBV10-2	TRBJ1-4	.	CASSERWGFEKLFF
TRBV13	TRBJ2-7	.	CASSTGTVRYEQYF
TRBV7-2	TRBJ2-7	.	CASRLDRGDEQYF
TRBV6-1	TRBJ2-1	.	CASRRGENLNEQFF
TRBV11-2	TRBJ1-1	.	CASSLDLDRGYTEAFF
TRBV30	TRBJ2-4	.	CAWSGGGRNIQYF
TRBV7-2	TRBJ2-7	.	CASSAGTGFYEQYF
TRBV7-3	TRBJ2-5	.	CASSAGLAGGPTETQYF
TRBV29-1	TRBJ2-1	.	CSVETGYNEQFF
TRBV29-1	TRBJ2-1	.	CSVEIRYNEQFF
TRBV7-9	TRBJ1-4	.	CASSLIGANEKLFF
TRBV13	TRBJ1-6	.	CASSLGTGWDSPLHF
TRBV7-2	TRBJ1-2	.	CASSLGGRGYTF